The 13 T cell receptor beta chains given below trace back to one sample, sequenced in a study of blood T cell repertoires in COVID-19 (dated by TCRdb to the early 2020s). Libraries were made using the immunoSEQ multiplex PCR assay. In its TCRdb copy, this immuneACCESS table keeps in-frame sequences only and misses some clones. Where compared with another copy, unresolved V genes explain less than half of these, and the others have no known cause. The table for this sample lists more than 85,000 clones; 90% to 95% of them were counted only once. The ten largest clones represent approximately 1.8% of the sample. The source material was peripheral blood. These receptors originate from a man aged 60-69 years with acute or convalescent COVID-19.

This clone was seen only once. This rearrangement joins TRBV6-2 or TRBV6-3 to TRBJ2-3, with 8 bases lining up with TRBD2. The V and J ends lost 4 bases and 1 base, in that order; junction bases with no gene match: 7. The germline CDR1 and CDR2 sequences are MNHEY and SVGEGT. CDR3 length equals 16 residues. In nucleotides, the CDR3 is TGTGCCAGCAGTTGGTCGAAGACTAGCGGCACAGATACGCAGTATTTT. Translated, it gives CASSWSKTSGTDTQYF.

J is TRBJ2-7 and V is TRBV7-2; 11 nucleotides match TRBD1. CDR3 size: 16 residues. Germline V lookup: CDR1 SGHTA, CDR2 FQGNSA. V lost 5 bases to trimming and J lost 1 base; unmatched junction nucleotides: 7. In nucleotides, the CDR3 is TGTGCCAGCAGCCCCGACGGGGACAGGGGGTCCTACGAGCAGTACTTC. This gives the protein CASSPDGDRGSYEQYF.

This clone was observed a single time. This chain links TRBV5-1 with TRBJ2-2; the D gene is possibly TRBD1 (5 bases). Germline CDR1 reads SGHRS; CDR2 reads YFSETQ. The CDR3 has 15 residues. Between the trimmed V and J ends, which lost 4 bases and 5 bases, there was a span of 15 bases. The CDR3 sequence: CASSLTLQDTGELFF. CDR3 nucleotides: TGCGCCAGCAGCCTTACCCTACAGGATACCGGGGAGCTGTTTTTT.

The gene calls are TRBV23-1 and TRBJ2-7; 9 nucleotides align to TRBD1. TRBV23-1 is designated an ORF whose function remains uncertain. The CDR3 loop spans 15 amino acids. J was trimmed by 4 bases and V by 7 bases; bases with no gene match: 11. The CDR3 DNA is TGCGCCAGCATGTCGGGACAGGGTTATCGTTACGAGCAGTACTTC. The encoded protein is CASMSGQGYRYEQYF.

The V gene is TRBV10-1, the J gene TRBJ2-1; TRBD1 aligns across 9 bases. V gave up 6 bases and J gave up 4 bases; unmatched junction bases: 4. Germline CDR1 reads WNHNN; CDR2 reads SYGVQD (reference sequence). This CDR3 has 14 amino acids. CDR3 bases: TGCGCCAGCAGGAGGGACAGGGTATACAATGAGCAGTTCTTC. Amino acid sequence: CASRRDRVYNEQFF.

J is TRBJ2-3 and V is TRBV7-2; 11 bases are a match to TRBD2. This CDR3 contains 15 residues. CDR1 and CDR2 (germline): SGHTA, FQGNSA. J lost 6 bases, V lost 2 bases, and 4 bases had no gene match. CDR3 amino acids: CASSLTSGSGDTQYF. CDR3 nucleotides: TGTGCCAGCAGCTTAACTAGCGGGAGCGGTGATACGCAGTATTTT. Combining the CDR3 with reference TRBV7-2 and TRBJ2-3 gives the whole variable domain GAGVSQSPSNKVTEKGKDVELRCDPISGHTALYWYRQSLGQGLEFLIYFQGNSAPDKSGLPSDRFSAERTGGSVSTLTIQRTQQEDSAVYLCASSLTSGSGDTQYFGPGTRLTVL.

The CDR3: CASSRGQKNYGYTF. The CDR3 DNA sequence: TGTGCCAGCAGCCGTGGACAGAAAAACTATGGCTACACCTTC. V is TRBV6-2 or TRBV6-3 and J is TRBJ1-2; possibly TRBD1 for D (6 bases). The CDR3 has 14 residues. Germline V gene data show CDR1 as MNHEY and CDR2 as SVGEGT. Trimming took off 6 bases at V and 2 bases at J, with 13 bases between the two ends.

This chain links TRBV18 with TRBJ2-4, with 11 bases fitting TRBD1. The J segment lost 2 bases and the V segment lost 5 bases, leaving 5 bases of the junction unmatched. Germline V CDR1 and CDR2: KGHSH, LQKENI. The CDR3 has 16 residues. In DNA form, the CDR3 reads TGTGCCAGCTCATCGGACAGGGGGCCGTCCAAAAACATTCAGTACTTC. It yields the protein CASSSDRGPSKNIQYF.

This chain links TRBV9 with TRBJ1-1, with D uncertain. Germline V lookup: CDR1 SGDLS, CDR2 YYNGEE. Trimming left V 0 bases short and J 0 bases short, with 9 bases between. This CDR3 is 15 amino acids long. The CDR3, as DNA: TGTGCCAGCAGCGTAGGTCCGGGGATGAACACTGAAGCTTTCTTT. This gives the protein CASSVGPGMNTEAFF. Supplemented by reference TRBV9 and TRBJ1-1, the full variable domain reads DSGVTQTPKHLITATGQRVTLRCSPRSGDLSVYWYQQSLDQGLQFLIQYYNGEERAKGNILERFSAQQFPDLHSELNLSSLELGDSALYFCASSVGPGMNTEAFFGQGTRLTVV.

CDR3 nucleotide sequence: TGTGCCAGCTCACGGGCAGGTGGATACCAGCCCCAGCATTTT. Residues: CASSRAGGYQPQHF. The chain recombines TRBV18 with TRBJ1-5; D is undetermined. Looked up from germline, CDR1 is KGHSH and CDR2 is LQKENI. There are 14 residues in the CDR3. V was clipped by 4 bases and J by 7 bases, with 14 bases between them.

J is TRBJ2-3 and V is TRBV5-4; 8 nucleotides line up with TRBD1. This CDR3 contains 13 residues. Germline values: CDR1 SGHNT, CDR2 YYREEE (reference sequence). J lost 3 bases, V lost 5 bases, and 2 bases had no gene match. CDR3: CASRDRGTDTQYF. CDR3 sequence (DNA): TGTGCCAGCAGAGACAGGGGAACAGATACGCAGTATTTT.

The genes are TRBV9 and TRBJ2-1; TRBD1 matches at 11 bases. V trimming: 6 bases; J trimming: 5 bases; junction bases outside the gene matches: 13. CDR3 length equals 17 residues. Germline loops: CDR1 SGDLS, CDR2 YYNGEE. CDR3 residues: CASILRDRGIEDNEQFF. Written as DNA, the CDR3 is TGTGCCAGCATCCTCCGGGACAGGGGGATTGAGGACAATGAGCAGTTCTTC.

The chain joins TRBV7-3 to TRBJ2-6; D gene uncertain. Germline assignment: CDR1 SGHTA and CDR2 FQGTGA. Trimming cost V 4 bases and J 1 base, with 20 bases left between them. The CDR3 spans 19 residues. The CDR3 protein is CASSSEGGWSSSGANVLTF. CDR3 in DNA: TGTGCCAGCAGCTCCGAAGGTGGGTGGAGTTCATCTGGGGCCAACGTCCTGACTTTC.